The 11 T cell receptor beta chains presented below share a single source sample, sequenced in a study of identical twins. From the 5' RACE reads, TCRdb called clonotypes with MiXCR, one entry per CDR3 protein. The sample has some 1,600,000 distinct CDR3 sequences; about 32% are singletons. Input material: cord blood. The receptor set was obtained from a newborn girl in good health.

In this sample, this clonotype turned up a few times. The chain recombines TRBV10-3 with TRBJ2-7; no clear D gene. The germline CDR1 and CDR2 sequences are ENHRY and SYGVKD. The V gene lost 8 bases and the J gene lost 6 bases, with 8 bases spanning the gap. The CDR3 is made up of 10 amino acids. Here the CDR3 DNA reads TGTGCCATCGGTACCCTCGAGCAGTACTTC. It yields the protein CAIGTLEQYF.

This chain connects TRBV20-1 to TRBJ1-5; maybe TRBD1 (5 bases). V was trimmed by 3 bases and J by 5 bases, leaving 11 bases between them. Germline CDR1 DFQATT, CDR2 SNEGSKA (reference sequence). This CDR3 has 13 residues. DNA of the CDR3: TGCAGTGCTAGTGGGACTGGCTATCAGCCCCAGCATTTT. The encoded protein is CSASGTGYQPQHF.

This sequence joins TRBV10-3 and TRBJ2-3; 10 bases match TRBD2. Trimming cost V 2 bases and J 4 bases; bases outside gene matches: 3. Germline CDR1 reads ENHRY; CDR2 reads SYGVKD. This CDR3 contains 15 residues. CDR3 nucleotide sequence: TGTGCCATCAGTGAGGCCAGCGGGAGGGCAGATACGCAGTATTTT. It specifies CAISEASGRADTQYF.

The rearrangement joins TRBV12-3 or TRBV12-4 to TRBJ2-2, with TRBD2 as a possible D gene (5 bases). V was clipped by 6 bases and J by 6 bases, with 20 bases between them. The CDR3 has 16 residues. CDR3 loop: CASSPDAVGAAGELFF. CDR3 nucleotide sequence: TGTGCCAGCAGCCCCGATGCTGTGGGAGCTGCCGGGGAGCTGTTTTTT.

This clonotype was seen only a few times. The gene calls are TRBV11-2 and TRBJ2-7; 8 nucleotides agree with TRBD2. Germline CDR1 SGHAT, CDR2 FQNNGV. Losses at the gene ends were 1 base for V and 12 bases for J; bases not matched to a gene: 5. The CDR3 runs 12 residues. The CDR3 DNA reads TGTGCCAGCAGCTTAGTACAGCGGGGGACGTACTTC. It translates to CASSLVQRGTYF. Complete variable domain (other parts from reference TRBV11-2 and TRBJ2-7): EAGVAQSPRYKIIEKRQSVAFWCNPISGHATLYWYQQILGQGPKLLIQFQNNGVVDDSQLPKDRFSAERLKGVDSTLKIQPAKLEDSAVYLCASSLVQRGTYFGPGTRLTVT.

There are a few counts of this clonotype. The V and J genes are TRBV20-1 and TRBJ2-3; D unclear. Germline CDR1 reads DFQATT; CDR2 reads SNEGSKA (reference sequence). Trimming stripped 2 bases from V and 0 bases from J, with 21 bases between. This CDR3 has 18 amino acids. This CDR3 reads CSARWRRRALLSTDTQYF. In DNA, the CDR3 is TGCAGTGCTAGATGGCGGCGAAGAGCGCTACTTAGCACAGATACGCAGTATTTT.

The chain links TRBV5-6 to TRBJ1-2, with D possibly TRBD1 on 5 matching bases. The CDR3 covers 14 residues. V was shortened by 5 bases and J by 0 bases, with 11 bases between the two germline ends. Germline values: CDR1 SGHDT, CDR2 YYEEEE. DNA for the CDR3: TGTGCCAGCAGTAGACAGCCCACTAACTATGGCTACACCTTC. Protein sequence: CASSRQPTNYGYTF.

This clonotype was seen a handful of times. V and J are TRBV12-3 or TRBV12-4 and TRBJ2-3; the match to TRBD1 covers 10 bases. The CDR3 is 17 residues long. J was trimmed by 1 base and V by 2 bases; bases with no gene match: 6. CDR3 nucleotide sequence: TGTGCCAGCAGTTTACGGGACAGGGGTCATGGCACAGATACGCAGTATTTT. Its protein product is CASSLRDRGHGTDTQYF.

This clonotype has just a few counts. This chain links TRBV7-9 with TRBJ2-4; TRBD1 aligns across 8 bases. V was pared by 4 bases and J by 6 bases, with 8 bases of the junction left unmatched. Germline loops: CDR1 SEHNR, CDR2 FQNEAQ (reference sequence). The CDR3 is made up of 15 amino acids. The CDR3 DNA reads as TGTGCCAGCAGCTCCCTACAGGGGGACATAAACATTCAGTACTTC. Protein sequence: CASSSLQGDINIQYF.

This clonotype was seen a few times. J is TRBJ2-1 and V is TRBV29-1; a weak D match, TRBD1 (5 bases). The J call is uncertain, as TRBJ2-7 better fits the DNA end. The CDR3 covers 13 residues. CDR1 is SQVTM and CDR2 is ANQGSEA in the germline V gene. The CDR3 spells CSAGSSSYNEQYF. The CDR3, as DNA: TGCAGCGCAGGGTCGAGCTCCTACAATGAGCAGTACTTC.

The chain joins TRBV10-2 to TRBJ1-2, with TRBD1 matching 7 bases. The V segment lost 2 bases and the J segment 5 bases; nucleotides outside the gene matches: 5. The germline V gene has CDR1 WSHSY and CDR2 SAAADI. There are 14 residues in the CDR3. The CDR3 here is CASSEDRVGYGYTF. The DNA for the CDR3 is TGCGCCAGCAGTGAGGACAGGGTTGGGTATGGCTACACCTTC.